The 10 T cell receptor beta chains presented below share a single source sample, sequenced in a study of T cells in localized non-small cell lung cancer. Repertoires were generated with immunoSEQ multiplex PCR, while TCRdb's copy carries only in-frame clones and drops some. The top ten clones hold approximately 7% of a sample with tens of thousands of clones, about 92% of them seen once. The source material was peripheral blood, sampled before any cancer treatment. These receptors all stem from a female donor older than 55 with stage I lung adenocarcinoma.

The V call is TRBV5-4, the J call TRBJ1-1; 9 nucleotides match TRBD1. The CDR3 length is 15 residues. Germline trimming cut 4 bases from V and 5 bases from J; bases unmatched to any gene: 9. Germline values: CDR1 SGHNT, CDR2 YYREEE (reference sequence). The DNA of the CDR3 is TGTGCCAGCAGCCGCGGGGACAGGGCAGGGACTGAAGCTTTCTTT. Protein: CASSRGDRAGTEAFF.

The chain uses TRBV7-8 and TRBJ1-1, with TRBD1 matching 8 bases. Trimming took 5 bases from V and 7 from J; bases not matched to a gene: 15. The germline V gene has CDR1 SGHVS and CDR2 FQNEAQ. CDR3 size: 16 residues. CDR3 region: CASSLRTGLFPLEAFF. Here the CDR3 DNA reads TGTGCCAGCAGCCTCCGGACAGGGCTATTTCCTCTTGAAGCTTTCTTT.

The chain is built from TRBV4-2 and TRBJ2-5, with D unresolved. The CDR3 has 12 residues. Germline values: CDR1 LGHNA, CDR2 YNFKEQ. The V end was cut by 1 base, the J end by 7 bases, with 7 bases between. The CDR3 is CASSQAETTQYF. The CDR3 nucleotides are TGTGCCAGCAGCCAAGCGGAGACGACCCAGTACTTC.

The chain is built from TRBV21-1 and TRBJ1-2. TRBV21-1 is listed as a pseudogene. The CDR3 totals 16 residues. The CDR3 DNA reads TGTGCCAGCAGCAAAAGGTTCAAGGGAAGTTACTATGGCTACACCTTC. Protein product: CASSKRFKGSYYGYTF.

The chain has TRBV15 and TRBJ2-3, with a weak D call TRBD1 (5 bases). The CDR3 is 15 residues long. CDR1 is LNHNV and CDR2 is YYDKDF in the germline V gene (reference sequence). Trimming pared 1 base from V and 2 bases from J, leaving 10 bases between. This chain's CDR3 is CATSRGKGNTDTQYF. The CDR3 DNA reads TGTGCCACCAGCAGAGGAAAGGGGAACACAGATACGCAGTATTTT.

This clone came up once. The gene calls are TRBV7-9 and TRBJ1-2; possibly TRBD1 for D (5 bases). The V gene's germline CDR1 is SEHNR and CDR2 FQNEAQ (reference sequence). The CDR3 sequence is 12 residues long. Trimming took 2 bases from V and 7 from J, leaving 8 bases between them. This chain's CDR3 is CASSLSGGGYTF. The DNA of the CDR3 is TGTGCCAGCAGCTTAAGTGGGGGTGGCTACACCTTC. The variable domain in full, with the rest retrieved from reference TRBV7-9 and TRBJ1-2, is DTGVSQNPRHKITKRGQNVTFRCDPISEHNRLYWYRQTLGQGPEFLTYFQNEAQLEKSRLLSDRFSAERPKGSFSTLEIQRTEQGDSAMYLCASSLSGGGYTFGSGTRLTVV.

This CDR3 is CASSLEGHGYTF. CDR3 DNA sequence: TGCGCCAGCAGCTTGGAAGGACATGGCTACACCTTC. The chain carries TRBV5-1 and TRBJ1-2; D uncertain. CDR1 and CDR2 from the germline V gene are SGHRS and YFSETQ. V lost 0 bases and J 6 bases, leaving 6 bases between the germline ends. The CDR3 is 12 amino acids.

J is TRBJ1-2 and V is TRBV7-8; 10 bases match TRBD1. Germline loops: CDR1 SGHVS, CDR2 FQNEAQ. After removal of 5 bases from V and 8 bases from J, the junction contained 11 bases not matched to a gene. The CDR3 runs 15 residues. The CDR3 here is CASSPRTGGMRGYTF. CDR3 bases: TGTGCCAGCAGCCCTCGGACAGGGGGAATGAGGGGCTACACCTTC.

The chain couples TRBV27 to TRBJ1-5; TRBD1 might be the D (5 bases). The germline CDR1 and CDR2 sequences are MNHEY and SMNVEV (reference sequence). V lost 3 bases and J lost 5, with 11 bases in between. The CDR3 has 14 amino acids. In DNA form, the CDR3 reads TGTGCCAGCAGTTTTCAGGGAGGGGATCAGCCCCAGCATTTT. Protein product: CASSFQGGDQPQHF.

The rearrangement links TRBV5-5 to TRBJ1-3; D gene uncertain. Between the trimmed V and J ends, which lost 0 bases and 3 bases, there was a span of 10 bases. Per the germline V gene, CDR1 is SGHKS and CDR2 is YYEKEE (reference sequence). This CDR3 comprises 15 residues. The CDR3 sequence: CASSLEGPRGNTIYF. CDR3 sequence (DNA): TGTGCCAGCAGCTTGGAAGGGCCTCGTGGAAACACCATATATTTT.